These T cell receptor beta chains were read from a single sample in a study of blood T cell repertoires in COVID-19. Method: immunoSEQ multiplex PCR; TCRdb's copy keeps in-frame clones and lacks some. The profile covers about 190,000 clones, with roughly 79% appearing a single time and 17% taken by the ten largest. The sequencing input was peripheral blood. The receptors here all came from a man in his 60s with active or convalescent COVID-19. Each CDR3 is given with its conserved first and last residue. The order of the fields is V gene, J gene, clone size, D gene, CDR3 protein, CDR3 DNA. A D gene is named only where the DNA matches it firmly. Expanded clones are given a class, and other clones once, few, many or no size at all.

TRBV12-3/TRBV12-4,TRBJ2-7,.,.,CASRFGLDEQYF,TGTGCCAGCAGGTTTGGGCTTGACGAGCAGTACTTC
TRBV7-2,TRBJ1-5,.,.,CASSLGRAGGQPQHF,TGTGCCAGCAGCTTAGGCAGGGCCGGGGGTCAGCCCCAGCATTTT
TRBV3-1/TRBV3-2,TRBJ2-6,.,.,CASSPDSSGANVLTF,TGTGCCAGCAGCCCGGACAGCTCTGGGGCCAACGTCCTGACTTTC
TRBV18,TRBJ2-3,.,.,CASSSTGTDTQYF,TGTGCCAGCTCCTCGACAGGCACAGATACGCAGTATTTT
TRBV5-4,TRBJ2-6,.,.,CASSLIGTGANVLTF,TGTGCCAGCAGCTTGATCGGTACCGGGGCCAACGTCCTGACTTTC
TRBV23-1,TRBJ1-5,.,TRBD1,CAAPRGENQPQHF,TGCGCCGCCCCCAGGGGGGAAAATCAGCCCCAGCATTTT
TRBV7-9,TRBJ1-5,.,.,CASGEPGGNQPQHF,TGTGCCAGCGGCGAGCCGGGGGGCAATCAGCCCCAGCATTTT
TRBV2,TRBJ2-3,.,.,CASSEVDFTDTQYF,TGTGCCAGCAGTGAGGTGGACTTCACAGATACGCAGTATTTT
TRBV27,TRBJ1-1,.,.,CASSSRGRDTEAFF,TGTGCCAGCAGTTCCAGGGGCAGGGACACTGAAGCTTTCTTT
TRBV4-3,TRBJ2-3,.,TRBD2,CASSQDRTSPWDTQYF,TGCGCCAGCAGCCAAGATAGGACTAGCCCTTGGGATACGCAGTATTTT
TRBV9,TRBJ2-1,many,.,CASSVGHYNEQFF,TGTGCCAGCAGCGTGGGACACTACAATGAGCAGTTCTTC
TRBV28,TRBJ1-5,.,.,CAAGGDSNQPQHF,TGTGCCGCGGGAGGAGATAGCAATCAGCCCCAGCATTTT
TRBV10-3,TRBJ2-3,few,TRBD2,CAISESGLGADTQYF,TGTGCCATCAGTGAGTCGGGACTAGGAGCAGATACGCAGTATTTT